Here is one T cell receptor (beta chain) with its context. Germline V gene lookup returns CDR1 ENHRY and CDR2 SYGVKD. The length of the CDR3 is 14 residues. Unmatched junction bases numbered 5, after V lost 7 bases and J lost 4 bases. TCRdb re-derived calls from the RT-PCR reads in MiXCR, one entry per CDR3 protein. The data show about 700,000 distinct CDR3 sequences, more than 13% seen once. The chain joins TRBV10-3 to TRBJ1-3; TRBD1 matches 9 bases. Sequencing was carried out using memory CD4+ T cells from blood. The clonotype was recovered from a female donor in good health, serving as a healthy control. This chain's CDR3 is CAINGQGRGNTIYF. Written as DNA, the CDR3 is TGTGCCATCAATGGACAGGGGAGAGGAAACACCATATATTTT.